This T cell receptor (beta chain) was sequenced for a study of blood T cell repertoires in COVID-19. Study at large: The samples span acute and convalescent COVID-19 from the United States, Italy and Spain. Sources were T cells, B-cell-depleted T cells, or PBMCs; the material itself was cDNA or gDNA.

There are 12 residues in the CDR3. The ends were cut back, 4 bases at V and 4 bases at J, with 7 bases in the middle. Germline CDR1 is LNHDA and CDR2 is SQIVND (reference sequence). In the authors' methods: How many nucleated cells were present was estimated from reference gene primer amplification. Only in-frame clones appear in the TCRdb table, and some are missing; sequencing was by immunoSEQ multiplex PCR. V and J calls and clone size are those listed in that table; D and trimming were worked out from the DNA. The sample shows 99,000 or so clones, approximately 80% of them seen only once. This sequence originates from a woman between 65 and 79 years old with acute or convalescent COVID-19. The J gene is TRBJ1-2, the V gene TRBV19, with no clear D. The specimen was peripheral blood. The CDR3 region is CASSTRIYGYTF. The CDR3 DNA reads as TGTGCCAGTAGTACGCGGATCTATGGCTACACCTTC.